This TCR beta chain was found in a study of cytomegalovirus exposure and HLA in healthy donors. General study points: Overall, around 160 TCR beta chains were annotated as cytomegalovirus-associated.

With V trimmed by 0 bases and J by 0 bases, 8 bases remained unmatched. Germline assignment: CDR1 LNHDA and CDR2 SQIVND (reference sequence). The CDR3 length is 18 residues. TCRdb keeps only in-frame clones here, not all; method: immunoSEQ multiplex PCR. The profile covers 250,000 to 400,000 clones, with approximately 91% appearing a single time and roughly 0.96% taken by the ten largest. Of note for this clone: The antigen is undetermined.

This chain connects TRBV19 to TRBJ1-5; TRBD1 matches at 7 bases. The sample was PBMCs. The sequence came from a young man in good health and CMV-seronegative. The CDR3 bases are TGTGCCAGTAGTATAGAGGGGACAGAGCCCTATAGCAATCAGCCCCAGCATTTT. Residues: CASSIEGTEPYSNQPQHF.